This T cell receptor (beta chain) was sequenced for a study of T cell responses to AZD1222 COVID-19 vaccine. The wider study: Second-dose schedules of about 4 or about 12 weeks were combined. Study conclusions and caveats: The study sampled repertoires only after the peak T cell response. Per reports, nearly half of all spike-specific TCRs target regions that are unmutated in variants.

The assay was immunoSEQ multiplex PCR, and TCRdb's table has in-frame clones only and misses some. The repertoire holds about 150,000 clones, with roughly 92% as singletons. Trimming took 3 bases from V and 9 from J; bases not matched to a gene: 2. CDR1 is KGHDR, CDR2 SFDVKD, per germline. This CDR3 is built from 13 residues. Details on this clone: Antigen: not known.

The chain employs TRBV24-1 and TRBJ2-7; 12 positions match TRBD1. The origin of this receptor is an adult in good health. Sample: peripheral blood, taken on day 0 of AZD1222 vaccination. The CDR3 nucleotides read TGTGCCACCAGTGATGGGACAGGGGGCAGGCAGTACTTC. This sequence encodes CATSDGTGGRQYF.